This TCR beta chain is drawn from a study of OX40 agonist ivuxolimab in advanced cancers. Looking at the study overall: At doses from 0.01 to 10 mg/kg, patients were given intravenous ivuxolimab every 2 weeks. Partial responses were seen in three patients, one with hepatocellular carcinoma and two with cutaneous melanoma.

This clone was found a few times. Its antigen is undetermined. The germline V gene has CDR1 MNHEY and CDR2 SVGAGI. The CDR3 loop spans 14 amino acids. The ends were cut back, 6 bases at V and 3 bases at J, with 15 bases in the middle. Study observations and caveats: The investigators did not determine what antigen specificity the expanded peripheral T cells had.

Baseline was the first blood sampling point, followed by cycle 4 day 1 and cycle 7 day 1. TCRdb's table, derived via immunoSEQ multiplex PCR, lists solely in-frame clones and lacks some. Of roughly 96,000 clones in the sample, roughly 80% are singletons; the top ten hold roughly 5.8%. The chain joins TRBV6-5 to TRBJ2-7, with D perhaps TRBD1 (6 bases). The clonotype originates from an adult with an advanced solid tumor such as melanoma, head and neck, liver or kidney cancer. Specimen: CD4+ or CD8+ T cells sorted from blood, collected in a trial of the OX40 agonist ivuxolimab. CDR3 sequence reads: CASSLYTGNYEQYF. Written as DNA, the CDR3 is TGTGCCAGCAGCCTTTATACAGGGAACTACGAGCAGTACTTC.